The 28 T cell receptor beta chains given below trace back to one sample, sequenced in a study of blood T cell repertoires in COVID-19. The table came from immunoSEQ multiplex PCR; TCRdb's copy has only in-frame clones and leaves some out. The sample lists fewer than 200,000 clones; about 85% were seen once. The sequenced material came from peripheral blood. All receptors come from a woman aged 55-69 years with acute or convalescent COVID-19.

The chain recombines TRBV10-3 with TRBJ2-6; D uncertain. CDR1 and CDR2 from the germline V gene are ENHRY and SYGVKD. V dropped 6 bases and J dropped 0 bases, with 12 bases sitting between them. This CDR3 comprises 16 residues. CDR3 bases: TGTGCCATCAGCGTCTCCCACTTCTCTGGGGCCAACGTCCTGACTTTC. Translated, it gives CAISVSHFSGANVLTF.

The gene calls are TRBV28 and TRBJ1-5, with TRBD1 matching 9 bases. Germline lookup yields CDR1 MDHEN and CDR2 SYDVKM. The V and J ends lost 6 bases and 7 bases, in that order; junction bases with no gene match: 4. The CDR3 extends over 13 amino acids. The CDR3 DNA follows: TGTGCCAGCAGGGGACAGGGTTGGCAGCCCCAGCATTTT. It yields the protein CASRGQGWQPQHF.

The chain links TRBV3-1 (or the pseudogene TRBV3-2) to TRBJ1-1, with 8 nucleotides matching TRBD1. This CDR3 spans 15 amino acids. V trimming: 3 bases; J trimming: 1 base; junction bases outside the gene matches: 4. Per the germline V gene, CDR1 is LGHDT and CDR2 is YNNKEL (reference sequence). The CDR3 region is CASSHSGTGNTEAFF. CDR3 DNA sequence: TGTGCCAGCAGCCATTCCGGGACAGGGAACACTGAAGCTTTCTTT.

This clone showed up just a few times. The chain joins TRBV20-1 to TRBJ2-3, with 8 positions matching TRBD1. V dropped 3 bases and J dropped 6; count of bases not matched to a gene: 17. CDR1 and CDR2 from the germline V gene are DFQATT and SNEGSKA (reference sequence). The length of the CDR3 is 17 residues. CDR3 region: CSASSGDRGLKRDTQYF. In DNA, the CDR3 is TGCAGTGCTAGTTCTGGAGACAGGGGACTGAAAAGGGATACGCAGTATTTT.

This clone showed up just once. The V and J genes are TRBV12-3 or TRBV12-4 and TRBJ2-1, with TRBD2 matching 7 bases. CDR3 length: 13 residues. V was pared by 6 bases and J by 8 bases, with 7 bases of the junction left unmatched. CDR3 nucleotides: TGTGCCAGCAGCTACGGGGGGATAGATGAGCAGTTCTTC. It translates to CASSYGGIDEQFF.

This clone was counted between two and nine times. The rearrangement joins TRBV27 to TRBJ1-4; D possibly corresponds to TRBD1 (5 bases). Looked up from germline, CDR1 is MNHEY and CDR2 is SMNVEV (reference sequence). V was shortened by 5 bases and J by 5 bases, with 15 bases between the two germline ends. The CDR3 loop spans 15 amino acids. The CDR3 spells CASSLGNRLNEKLFF. In DNA, the CDR3 is TGTGCCAGCAGTCTGGGAAACAGGCTGAATGAAAAACTGTTTTTT.

This sequence joins TRBV3-1 (or the pseudogene TRBV3-2) and TRBJ1-5; D is unresolved. The CDR3 contains 14 residues. Looked up from germline, CDR1 is LGHDT and CDR2 is YNNKEL (reference sequence). Trimming removed 4 bases at V and 2 bases at J, with 9 bases between. The CDR3 spells CASSRGGGNQPQHF. The CDR3 nucleotides are TGTGCCAGCAGCCGAGGTGGTGGCAATCAGCCCCAGCATTTT.

V is TRBV5-1 and J is TRBJ2-1, with D possibly being TRBD1 (7 bases). In germline, CDR1 is SGHRS, CDR2 YFSETQ. This CDR3 has 13 amino acids. Trimming stripped 2 bases from V and 8 bases from J, with 11 bases between. CDR3 nucleotides: TGCGCCAGCAGCTTCTCAGGGGGGCATGAGCAGTTCTTC. Residues: CASSFSGGHEQFF.

The rearrangement joins TRBV11-3 to TRBJ2-3; weak D call: TRBD2 (7 bases). CDR1 and CDR2 from the germline V gene are SGHNT and YENEEA. The CDR3 consists of 12 residues. Trimming cost V 8 bases and J 6 bases, with 12 bases left between them. The CDR3 DNA reads as TGTGCCAGCGGGGGGGGCGCCGATACGCAGTATTTT. This codes for CASGGGADTQYF. The whole variable domain, filled in from reference TRBV11-3 and TRBJ2-3, reads EAGVVQSPRYKIIEKKQPVAFWCNPISGHNTLYWYLQNLGQGPELLIRYENEEAVDDSQLPKDRFSAERLKGVDSTLKIQPAELGDSAVYLCASGGGADTQYFGPGTRLTVL.

This rearrangement joins TRBV10-2 to TRBJ2-7; D not certain. The germline gives CDR1 WSHSY, CDR2 SAAADI. The CDR3 has 13 residues. Trimming cost V 6 bases and J 2 bases, with 11 bases left between them. CDR3 in amino acids: CASSVTNPYEQYV. The CDR3 region has the DNA TGCGCCAGCAGCGTGACAAATCCCTACGAGCAGTACGTC.

The chain is built from TRBV29-1 and TRBJ1-1; TRBD1 aligns across 7 bases. Germline V gives CDR1 SQVTM, CDR2 ANQGSEA. The CDR3 contains 16 residues. V was pared by 2 bases and J by 5 bases, with 14 bases of the junction left unmatched. This CDR3 is CSVESPTGTGGTEAFF. The CDR3 coding sequence is TGCAGCGTTGAATCCCCGACAGGGACGGGGGGGACTGAAGCTTTCTTT.

DNA for the CDR3: TGCGCCAGCAGTGAGGAAGGGACTAGCGGCTACCGTCTTCAGTTCTTC. It encodes CASSEEGTSGYRLQFF. The chain links TRBV10-1 to TRBJ2-1, with TRBD2 matching 11 bases. CDR3 length: 16 residues. Germline V gene lookup returns CDR1 WNHNN and CDR2 SYGVQD (reference sequence). The J segment lost 13 bases and the V segment lost 2 bases, leaving 13 bases of the junction unmatched.

CDR3 protein: CATSALGAGIVDEQFF. The CDR3 DNA reads TGTGCCACCAGTGCTCTGGGGGCAGGGATTGTGGATGAGCAGTTCTTC. This chain joins TRBV24-1 and TRBJ2-1, with D maybe TRBD1 (6 bases). From germline, CDR1 is KGHDR and CDR2 SFDVKD. The ends were cut back, 5 bases at V and 8 bases at J, with 21 bases in the middle. CDR3 length: 16 amino acids.

The chain joins TRBV7-8 to TRBJ2-2; possible D gene TRBD2, 6 bases. The germline V and J ends were trimmed by 5 bases and 3 bases, with 16 bases remaining between them. The CDR3 sequence is 16 residues long. Germline loops: CDR1 SGHVS, CDR2 FQNEAQ. The CDR3 DNA reads as TGTGCCAGCAGCCCTCTAAGGCGGGGAGACACCGGGGAGCTGTTTTTT. Translating it yields CASSPLRRGDTGELFF.

This clone was seen a single time. This chain joins TRBV6-5 and TRBJ2-1; D is possibly TRBD2 (5 bases). Per the germline V gene, CDR1 is MNHEY and CDR2 is SVGAGI. V dropped 6 bases and J dropped 0 bases, with 9 bases sitting between them. CDR3 length: 14 residues. In nucleotides, the CDR3 is TGTGCCAGCAGGGACTTTAACTCCTACAATGAGCAGTTCTTC. Translated: CASRDFNSYNEQFF.

This chain connects TRBV15 to TRBJ1-5, with D unclear. The CDR3 runs to 12 residues. Germline V gene lookup returns CDR1 LNHNV and CDR2 YYDKDF (reference sequence). V was clipped by 5 bases and J by 5 bases, with 7 bases between them. The CDR3 nucleotides are TGTGCCACCAGCGACATCGATCAGCCCCAGCATTTT. This encodes CATSDIDQPQHF.

The chain has TRBV19 and TRBJ1-2; D ambiguous. This CDR3 has 14 amino acids. Trimming left V 6 bases short and J 6 bases short, with 17 bases between. CDR1 LNHDA and CDR2 SQIVND come from the germline V gene (reference sequence). The CDR3 DNA is TGTGCCAGTAGCTCACGGGGAGTAGTACATGGCTACACCTTC. It encodes CASSSRGVVHGYTF.

This clone was detected only a few times. The chain links TRBV3-1 (or the pseudogene TRBV3-2) to TRBJ2-3, with D uncertain. The germline CDR1 and CDR2 sequences are LGHDT and YNNKEL (reference sequence). The CDR3 runs to 13 residues. V was trimmed by 4 bases and J by 9 bases, leaving 14 bases between them. Here the CDR3 reads CASSLHPQSTQYF. The CDR3 DNA reads as TGTGCCAGCAGCCTGCACCCGCAGTCGACGCAGTATTTT.

This clone has just one count. The chain has TRBV7-9 and TRBJ1-6; a possible D gene is TRBD1 (5 bases). The CDR3 is made up of 18 amino acids. Trimming took off 5 bases at V and 0 bases at J, with 17 bases between the two ends. The germline V gene encodes CDR1 SEHNR and CDR2 FQNEAQ (reference sequence). The CDR3 DNA reads as TGTGCCAGCAGCCGGGGCCATGTGCGGGGCTCCTATAATTCACCCCTCCACTTT. Protein product: CASSRGHVRGSYNSPLHF.

The gene calls are TRBV5-1 and TRBJ1-1, with D maybe TRBD1 (6 bases). The CDR3 covers 16 residues. V gave up 1 base and J gave up 0 bases, with 13 bases separating them. Looked up from germline, CDR1 is SGHRS and CDR2 is YFSETQ. The CDR3 coding sequence is TGCGCCAGCAGCTTGTCTCGGACAGAGATGAACACTGAAGCTTTCTTT. Residues: CASSLSRTEMNTEAFF.

This clone was seen a single time. The chain carries TRBV2 and TRBJ1-1; no definite D call. CDR3 length: 14 residues. The germline V gene has CDR1 SNHLY and CDR2 FYNNEI. V shed 6 bases and J shed 2 bases, with 13 bases lying between them. CDR3 DNA: TGTGCCAGCAGACACCGGGATTCCAACACTGAAGCTTTCTTT. Protein: CASRHRDSNTEAFF.

J is TRBJ1-3 and V is TRBV4-1, with D perhaps matching TRBD1 (5 bases). This CDR3 spans 16 amino acids. V was pared by 0 bases and J by 2 bases, with 11 bases between. Germline CDR1 and CDR2: MGHRA and YSYEKL. CDR3 DNA sequence: TGCGCCAGCAGCCAAGACGGGGGATTGGCTGGAAACACCATATATTTT. Amino acid sequence: CASSQDGGLAGNTIYF.

The CDR3, as DNA: TGTGCCAGCAGTAAGCCGGGACTAGCGGGACTCCGTTCCAATGAGCAGTTCTTC. This gives the protein CASSKPGLAGLRSNEQFF. The chain carries TRBV2 and TRBJ2-1, with TRBD2 identical over 13 bases. J lost 6 bases, V lost 5 bases, and 13 bases had no gene match. This CDR3 region has 18 residues. Germline-derived CDR1 and CDR2 are SNHLY and FYNNEI.

V usage is TRBV12-3 or TRBV12-4 and J usage is TRBJ2-2; 10 nucleotides line up with TRBD2. This CDR3 region has 13 residues. V gave up 6 bases and J gave up 6 bases; unmatched junction bases: 1. The chain's CDR3 is CASRGTSAGELFF. CDR3 nucleotide sequence: TGTGCCAGCAGGGGGACTAGCGCCGGGGAGCTGTTTTTT.

The chain employs TRBV21-1 and TRBJ2-5; TRBD2 reflects the table's D call only, with no check against the DNA. TRBV21-1 is shown as a pseudogene. CDR3 length: 17 amino acids. The chain's CDR3 is CASSIGLAGGREETQYF. The CDR3 bases are TGTGCCAGCAGCATTGGTCTAGCGGGAGGAAGGGAAGAGACCCAGTACTTC.

Remarks on this clone: Other nucleotide sequences from this sample produce the same CDR3. The V and J genes are TRBV5-1 and TRBJ2-1; TRBD2 matches at 11 bases. Unmatched junction bases numbered 7, after V lost 7 bases and J lost 7 bases. The CDR3 runs 14 residues. Germline CDR1 is SGHRS and CDR2 is YFSETQ. CDR3 loop: CASRELAGVNEQFF. As DNA, the CDR3 is TGCGCCAGCCGAGAACTAGCGGGAGTAAATGAGCAGTTCTTC.

A few counts support this clone. Written as DNA, the CDR3 is TGTGCCAGTAGCCAATGGGGTAGCGGAGAGACCCAGTACTTC. Translated: CASSQWGSGETQYF. The chain has TRBV19 and TRBJ2-5; weak D call: TRBD2 (6 bases). V lost 6 bases and J lost 4, with 15 bases in between. The CDR3 length is 14 residues. Germline CDR1 is LNHDA and CDR2 is SQIVND (reference sequence). The full variable domain, rest sourced from reference TRBV19 and TRBJ2-5, is DGGITQSPKYLFRKEGQNVTLSCEQNLNHDAMYWYRQDPGQGLRLIYYSQIVNDFQKGDIAEGYSVSREKKESFPLTVTSAQKNPTAFYLCASSQWGSGETQYFGPGTRLLVL.

This chain connects TRBV6-2 or TRBV6-3 to TRBJ1-5, with 9 bases that match TRBD1. This CDR3 comprises 15 residues. Trimming took 4 bases from V and 4 from J; bases not matched to a gene: 5. Looked up from germline, CDR1 is MNHEY and CDR2 is SVGEGT. This CDR3 reads CASSFGQGINQPQHF. As DNA, the CDR3 is TGTGCCAGCAGTTTCGGACAGGGGATAAATCAGCCCCAGCATTTT.